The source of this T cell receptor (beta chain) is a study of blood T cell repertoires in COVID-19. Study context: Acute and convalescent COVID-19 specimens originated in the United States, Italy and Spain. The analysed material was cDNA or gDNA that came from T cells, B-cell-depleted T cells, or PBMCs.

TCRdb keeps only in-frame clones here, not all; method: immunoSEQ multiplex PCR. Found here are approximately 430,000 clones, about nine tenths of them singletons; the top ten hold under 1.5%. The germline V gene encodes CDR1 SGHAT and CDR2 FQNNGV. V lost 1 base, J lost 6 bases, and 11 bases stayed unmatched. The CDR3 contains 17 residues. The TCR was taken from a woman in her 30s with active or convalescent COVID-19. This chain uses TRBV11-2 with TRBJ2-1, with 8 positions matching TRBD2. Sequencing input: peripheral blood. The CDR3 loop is CASSLAWAGGAVNEQFF. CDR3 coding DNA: TGTGCCAGCAGCTTAGCGTGGGCCGGGGGGGCTGTCAATGAGCAGTTCTTC.